Here is one T cell receptor (beta chain) with its context. This specimen belongs to a study of technical replicates of blood from several donors. TCRdb's copy holds only in-frame clones and misses some; the assay was immunoSEQ multiplex PCR. Of tens of thousands of clones listed, less than 96% are singletons. Trimming removed 2 bases from V and 7 bases from J, with 14 bases in between. The CDR3 has 14 residues. Sequenced input: T cells isolated from PBMCs. The V gene is TRBV23-1, the J gene TRBJ1-2; D not certain. TRBV23-1 is filed as an ORF, its function uncertain. This TCR was recovered from a human donor in good health. Here the CDR3 DNA reads TGCGCCAGCAGTCAACATGGCATCTCTTGTGGCTACACCTTC. Its protein product is CASSQHGISCGYTF.